The T cell receptor beta chain described here comes from a study of cytomegalovirus exposure and HLA in healthy donors. This clone appeared once. Antigen unknown. The germline gene is not matched at one end of the junction; a read error may be the cause. Study-level findings and limits: A later analysis showed that HLA-associated TCR beta chains had undergone more clonal expansion than equally common others.

13 Jbeta primers and 60 Vbeta primers were used for the PCR. The table came from immunoSEQ multiplex PCR; TCRdb's copy has only in-frame clones and leaves some out. The sample comprises 200,000 to 250,000 clones, about 70% of which are singletons, and 2% to 3% rests with the top ten. Germline CDR1 reads SEHNR; CDR2 reads FQNEAQ (reference sequence). This CDR3 has 12 residues. The clonotype was recovered from a middle-aged man in good health and CMV-seropositive. V and J are TRBV7-9 and TRBJ2-7; D is possibly TRBD2 (5 bases). Sequencing was performed on PBMCs. CDR3 residues: CSSSLDSSEEYF. In nucleotides, the CDR3 is TGTTCCAGCAGCTTAGATTCCTCGGAGGAGTACTTC.